The clone carrying this T cell receptor (beta chain) has more than one count but fewer than ten. Researchers ran the PCR with 60 Vbeta and 13 Jbeta primers. Profiling relied on immunoSEQ multiplex PCR, and the TCRdb table lists in-frame clones only, not all of them. The sample lists 95,000 to 150,000 clones, around 69% occurring once. The data were taken from a study of cytomegalovirus exposure and HLA in healthy donors. V lost 2 bases to trimming and J lost 2 bases, with 10 bases between them. CDR1 and CDR2 (germline): WSHSY, SAAADI. The CDR3 is 14 residues long. This clonotype originated in a woman aged 40 to 50 in good health and CMV-seropositive. Sequenced: PBMCs. The chain is built from TRBV10-2 and TRBJ2-7; tentatively, D is TRBD2 (5 bases). The CDR3 region is CASSEVRGTYEQYF. The CDR3 coding sequence is TGCGCCAGCAGTGAGGTACGGGGTACCTACGAGCAGTACTTC.